This T cell receptor (beta chain) was retrieved from a study of siplizumab effects on memory and regulatory T cells. The study's findings and limits: Greater diversity than memory cells seemed evident in naive T cells, which also appeared to be major alloresponse contributors.

Generated by immunoSEQ multiplex PCR, the TCRdb table keeps only in-frame clones and is missing some. This table has tens of thousands of clones, about 90% appearing once. The CDR3 covers 15 residues. The germline CDR1 and CDR2 sequences are MGHRA and YSYEKL. Trimming removed 4 bases at V and 4 bases at J, with 16 bases between. This clone is a singleton in its sample. Its specificity is not known. The TCR sequence derives from a human donor in good health. The source material was CD8+ T cells sorted from blood. The gene calls are TRBV4-1 and TRBJ1-2; D gene ambiguous. In DNA form, the CDR3 reads TGCGCCAGCAGCCCCGGTCCGACAAGCTTCTATGGCTACACCTTC. Its protein product is CASSPGPTSFYGYTF.